This entry concerns a single T cell receptor beta chain. This CDR3 region has 14 residues. CDR1 MGHDK and CDR2 SYGVNS come from the germline V gene. With 6 bases removed from V and 5 bases from J, the gap between germline ends came to 13 bases. This sample stems from a study of PD-L1 blockade in urothelial cancer. The overall study: About nine tenths of the roughly 30 patients were men with bladder-origin urothelial cancer. Blood yielded a median of about 140,000 T cells per sample.

Time point meaning: pretreatment peripheral blood. Sequenced by immunoSEQ multiplex PCR; TCRdb stores in-frame clones only, minus some. The sample shows 86,000 or so clones, 85% of them seen only once. This chain connects TRBV25-1 to TRBJ2-2; D perhaps matches TRBD2 (5 bases). This TCR derives from a man in his fifties or sixties with urothelial cancer. This material consisted of PBMCs, taken around atezolizumab (anti-PD-L1) treatment. CDR3 loop: CASRGFRGTGELFF. In DNA form, the CDR3 reads TGTGCCAGCAGGGGTTTTCGGGGTACCGGGGAGCTGTTTTTT.